This T cell receptor (beta chain) was captured in a study of T cell changes during pregnancy in multiple sclerosis. Clones were read by immunoSEQ multiplex PCR, and TCRdb kept only the in-frame ones, dropping some. Of tens of thousands of clones listed, around 92% were seen once; the top ten hold roughly 2.8%. This CDR3 is 13 amino acids long. The starting material was peripheral blood, obtained in the third trimester of pregnancy. The rearrangement joins TRBV21-1 to TRBJ2-7; the table's D gene call, TRBD2, was not cross checked with the DNA. TRBV21-1 is a listed pseudogene. The TCR comes from a female donor in good health, enrolled as a control in a pregnancy study. The CDR3: CARGGVTSDEQYF. In DNA, the CDR3 is TGTGCCAGAGGGGGGGTAACCAGCGACGAGCAGTACTTC.